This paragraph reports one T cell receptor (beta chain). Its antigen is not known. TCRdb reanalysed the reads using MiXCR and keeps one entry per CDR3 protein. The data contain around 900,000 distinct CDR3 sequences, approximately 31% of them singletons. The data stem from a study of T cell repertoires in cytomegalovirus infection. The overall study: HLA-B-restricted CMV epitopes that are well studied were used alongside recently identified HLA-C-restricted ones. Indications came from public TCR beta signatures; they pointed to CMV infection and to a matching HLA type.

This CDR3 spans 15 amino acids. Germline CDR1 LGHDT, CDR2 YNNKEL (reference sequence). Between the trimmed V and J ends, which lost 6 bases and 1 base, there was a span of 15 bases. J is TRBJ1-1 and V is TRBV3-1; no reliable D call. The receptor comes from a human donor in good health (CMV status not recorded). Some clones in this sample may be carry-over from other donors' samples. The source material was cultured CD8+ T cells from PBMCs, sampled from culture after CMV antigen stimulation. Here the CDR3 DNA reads TGTGCCAGCAGACTAATCCATGAGGCGAACACTGAAGCTTTCTTT. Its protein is CASRLIHEANTEAFF.